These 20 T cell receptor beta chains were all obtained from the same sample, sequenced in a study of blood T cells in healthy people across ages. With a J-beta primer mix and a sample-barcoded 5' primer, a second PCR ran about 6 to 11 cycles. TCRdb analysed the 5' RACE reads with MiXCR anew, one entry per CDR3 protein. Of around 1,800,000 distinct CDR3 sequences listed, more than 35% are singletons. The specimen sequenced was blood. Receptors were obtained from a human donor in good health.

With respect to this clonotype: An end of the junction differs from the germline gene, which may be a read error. The CDR3 spells CASSLAYLGLSATEQFF. The CDR3 bases are TGTGCCAGCAGCCTAGCTTATCTTGGTTTATCGGCCACTGAGCAGTTCTTC. The chain uses TRBV7-2 and TRBJ2-1; weak D call: TRBD2 (5 bases). The CDR3 runs 17 residues. Germline V gene data show CDR1 as SGHTA and CDR2 as FQGNSA.

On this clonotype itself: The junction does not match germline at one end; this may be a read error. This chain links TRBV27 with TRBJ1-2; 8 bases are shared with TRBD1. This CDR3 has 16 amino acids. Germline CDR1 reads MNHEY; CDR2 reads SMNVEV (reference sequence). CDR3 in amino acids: CASSLHGQGANYGCTF. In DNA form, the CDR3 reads TGTGCCAGCAGTTTACATGGACAGGGAGCTAACTATGGCTGCACCTTC.

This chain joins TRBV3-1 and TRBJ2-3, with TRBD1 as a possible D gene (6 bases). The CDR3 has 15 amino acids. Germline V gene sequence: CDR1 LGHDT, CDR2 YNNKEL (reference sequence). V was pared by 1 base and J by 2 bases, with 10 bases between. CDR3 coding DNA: TGTGCCAGCAGCCAAGCGGGACACCACACAGATACGCAGTATTTT. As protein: CASSQAGHHTDTQYF.

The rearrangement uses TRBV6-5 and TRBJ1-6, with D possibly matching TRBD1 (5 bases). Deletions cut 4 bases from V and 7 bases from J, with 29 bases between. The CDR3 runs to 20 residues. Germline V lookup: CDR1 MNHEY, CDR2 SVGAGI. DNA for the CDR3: TGTGCCAGCAGTTCAGCTTCTAACTGGGGGAGTAGTATTCGGAATTCACCCCTCCACTTT. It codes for CASSSASNWGSSIRNSPLHF.

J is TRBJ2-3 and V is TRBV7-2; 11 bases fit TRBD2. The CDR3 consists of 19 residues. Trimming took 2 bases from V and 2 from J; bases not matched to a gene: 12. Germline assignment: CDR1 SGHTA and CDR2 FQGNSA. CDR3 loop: CASSLTGMTSGAFTDTQYF. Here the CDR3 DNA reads TGTGCCAGCAGCTTAACGGGAATGACTAGCGGGGCCTTCACAGATACGCAGTATTTT.

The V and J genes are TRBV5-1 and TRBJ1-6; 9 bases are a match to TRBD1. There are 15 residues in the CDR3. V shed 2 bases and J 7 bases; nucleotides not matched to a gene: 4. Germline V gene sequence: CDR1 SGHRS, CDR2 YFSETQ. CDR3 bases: TGCGCCAGCAGCTTTGACGGACAGGGGAATTCACCCCTCCACTTT. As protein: CASSFDGQGNSPLHF.

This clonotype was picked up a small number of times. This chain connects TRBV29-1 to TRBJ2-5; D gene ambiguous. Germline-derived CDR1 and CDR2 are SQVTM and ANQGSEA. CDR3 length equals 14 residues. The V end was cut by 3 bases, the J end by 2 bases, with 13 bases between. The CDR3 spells CSVEWQENQETQYF. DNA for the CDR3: TGCAGCGTTGAGTGGCAGGAAAATCAAGAGACCCAGTACTTC. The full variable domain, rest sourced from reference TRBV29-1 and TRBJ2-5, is SAVISQKPSRDICQRGTSLTIQCQVDSQVTMMFWYRQQPGQSLTLIATANQGSEATYESGFVIDKFPISRPNLTFSTLTVSNMSPEDSSIYLCSVEWQENQETQYFGPGTRLLVL.

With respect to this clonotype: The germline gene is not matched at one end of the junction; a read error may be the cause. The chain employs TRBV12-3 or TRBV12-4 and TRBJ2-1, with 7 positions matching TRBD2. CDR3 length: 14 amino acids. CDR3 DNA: TGCGCCAGCAGTTTTGGGGACTACTGCAATGAGCAGTTCTTC. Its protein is CASSFGDYCNEQFF.

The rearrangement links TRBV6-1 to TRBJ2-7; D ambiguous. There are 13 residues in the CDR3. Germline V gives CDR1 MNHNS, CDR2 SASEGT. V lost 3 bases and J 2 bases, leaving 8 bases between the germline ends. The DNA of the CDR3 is TGTGCCAGCAGTGAGAGGAGAGCCTACGAGCAGTACTTC. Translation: CASSERRAYEQYF.

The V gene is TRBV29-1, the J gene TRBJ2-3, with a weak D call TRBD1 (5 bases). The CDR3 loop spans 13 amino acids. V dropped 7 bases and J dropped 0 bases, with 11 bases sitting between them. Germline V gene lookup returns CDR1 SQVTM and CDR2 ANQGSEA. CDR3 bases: TGCAGCGGACAGAATCCTAGCACAGATACGCAGTATTTT. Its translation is CSGQNPSTDTQYF.

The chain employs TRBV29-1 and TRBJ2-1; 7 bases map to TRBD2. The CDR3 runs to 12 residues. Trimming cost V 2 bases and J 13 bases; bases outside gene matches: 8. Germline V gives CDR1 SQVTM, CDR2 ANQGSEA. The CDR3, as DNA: TGCAGCGTTGAACGGGGGGAAGGAGGTCAGTTCTTC. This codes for CSVERGEGGQFF.

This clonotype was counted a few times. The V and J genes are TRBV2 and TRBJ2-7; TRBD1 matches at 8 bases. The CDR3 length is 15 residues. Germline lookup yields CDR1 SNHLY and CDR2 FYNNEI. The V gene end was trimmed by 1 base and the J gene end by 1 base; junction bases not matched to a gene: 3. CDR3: CASSEGRDRSYEQYF. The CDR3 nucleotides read TGTGCCAGCAGTGAAGGGAGGGACAGGTCCTACGAGCAGTACTTC.

DNA for the CDR3: TGTGCCAGCAGCTTAGGGGTCCAGGGAGGGTACGGCTACACCTTC. It is translated as CASSLGVQGGYGYTF. The chain couples TRBV7-8 to TRBJ1-2, with D perhaps TRBD1 (5 bases). With 1 base removed from V and 8 bases from J, the gap between germline ends came to 17 bases. The CDR3 covers 15 residues. Per germline, CDR1 SGHVS and CDR2 FQNEAQ.

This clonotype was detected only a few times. CDR3 residues: CSVGARQRTEAFF. The DNA of the CDR3 is TGCAGCGTTGGGGCTAGACAACGCACTGAAGCTTTCTTT. The chain recombines TRBV29-1 with TRBJ1-1, with unresolved D. The CDR3 totals 13 residues. V was shortened by 4 bases and J by 4 bases, with 13 bases between the two germline ends. The germline V gene encodes CDR1 SQVTM and CDR2 ANQGSEA.

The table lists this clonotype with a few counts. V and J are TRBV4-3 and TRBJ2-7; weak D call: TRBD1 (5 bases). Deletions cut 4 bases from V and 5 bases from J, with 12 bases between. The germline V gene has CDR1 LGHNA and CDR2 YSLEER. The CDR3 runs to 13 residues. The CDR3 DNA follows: TGCGCCAGCAGCCTCCTGATAGGGGACGAGCAGTACTTC. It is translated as CASSLLIGDEQYF.

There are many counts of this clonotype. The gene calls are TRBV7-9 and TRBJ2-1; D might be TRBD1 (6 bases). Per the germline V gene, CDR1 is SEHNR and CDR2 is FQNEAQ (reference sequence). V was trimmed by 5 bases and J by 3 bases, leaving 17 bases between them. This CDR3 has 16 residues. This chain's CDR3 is CASSHTGSRGYNEQFF. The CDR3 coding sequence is TGTGCCAGCAGCCATACCGGGTCCAGGGGCTACAATGAGCAGTTCTTC.

In DNA, the CDR3 is TGTGCCAGCAGCTTGGACACCCTTAGCAATCAGCCCCAGCATTTT. Protein sequence: CASSLDTLSNQPQHF. The chain has TRBV7-2 and TRBJ1-5; the D gene is possibly TRBD1 (5 bases). The ends were cut back, 3 bases at V and 0 bases at J, with 9 bases in the middle. The CDR3 runs to 15 residues. In germline, CDR1 is SGHTA, CDR2 FQGNSA.

The CDR3, as DNA: TGCGCCAGCAGTTCACGGACGGAAACTGAAGCTTTCTTT. This encodes CASSSRTETEAFF. The chain couples TRBV4-1 to TRBJ1-1; D is undetermined. This CDR3 is built from 13 residues. Germline loops: CDR1 MGHRA, CDR2 YSYEKL. With 6 bases removed from V and 5 bases from J, the gap between germline ends came to 13 bases.

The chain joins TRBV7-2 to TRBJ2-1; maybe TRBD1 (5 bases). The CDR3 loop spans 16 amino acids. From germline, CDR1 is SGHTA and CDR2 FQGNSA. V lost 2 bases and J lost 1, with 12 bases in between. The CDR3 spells CASSLQGGWSYNEQFF. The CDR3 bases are TGTGCCAGCAGCTTACAGGGCGGTTGGTCCTACAATGAGCAGTTCTTC.

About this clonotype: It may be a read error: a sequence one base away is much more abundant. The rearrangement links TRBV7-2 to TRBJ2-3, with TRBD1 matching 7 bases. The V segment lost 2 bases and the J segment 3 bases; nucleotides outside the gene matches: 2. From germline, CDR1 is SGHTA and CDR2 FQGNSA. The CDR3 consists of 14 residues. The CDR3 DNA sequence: TGTGCCAGCAGCTTATTGGGACAGACAGATACGCAGTATTTT. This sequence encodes CASSLLGQTDTQYF.